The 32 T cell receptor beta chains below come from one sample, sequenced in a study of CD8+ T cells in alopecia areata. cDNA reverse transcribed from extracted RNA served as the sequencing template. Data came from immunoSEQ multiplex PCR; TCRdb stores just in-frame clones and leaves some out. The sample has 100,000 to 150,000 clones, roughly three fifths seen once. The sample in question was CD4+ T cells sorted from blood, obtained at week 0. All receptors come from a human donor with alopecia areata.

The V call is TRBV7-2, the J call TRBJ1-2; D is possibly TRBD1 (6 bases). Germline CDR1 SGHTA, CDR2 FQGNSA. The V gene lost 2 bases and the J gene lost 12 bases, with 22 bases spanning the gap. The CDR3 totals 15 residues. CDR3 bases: TGTGCCAGCAGCTTATCACCAAGGCAGACAGGTCCGGACACCTTC. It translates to CASSLSPRQTGPDTF.

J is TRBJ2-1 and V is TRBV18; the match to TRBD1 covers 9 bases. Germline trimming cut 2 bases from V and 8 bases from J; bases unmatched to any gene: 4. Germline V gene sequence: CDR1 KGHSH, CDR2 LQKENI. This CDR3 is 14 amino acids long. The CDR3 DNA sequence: TGTGCCAGCTCACCAGGGGACAGGGCAGATGAGCAGTTCTTC. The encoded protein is CASSPGDRADEQFF.

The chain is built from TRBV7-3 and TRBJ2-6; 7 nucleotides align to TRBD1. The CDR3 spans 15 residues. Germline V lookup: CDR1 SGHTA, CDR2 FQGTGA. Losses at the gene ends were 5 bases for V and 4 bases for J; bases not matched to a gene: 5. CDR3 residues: CASSLQGTGANVLTF. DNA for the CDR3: TGTGCCAGCAGCCTACAGGGGACAGGGGCCAACGTCCTGACTTTC.

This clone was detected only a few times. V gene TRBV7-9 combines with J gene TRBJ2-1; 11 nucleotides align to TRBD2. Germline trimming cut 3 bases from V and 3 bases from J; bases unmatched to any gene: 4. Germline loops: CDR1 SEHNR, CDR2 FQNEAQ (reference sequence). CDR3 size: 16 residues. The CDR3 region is CASSFMGLADYNEQFF. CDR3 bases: TGTGCCAGCAGCTTTATGGGACTAGCGGACTACAATGAGCAGTTCTTC.

The CDR3 DNA follows: TGTGCCAGCAGTGAACTCCTCTCTGGAAACACCATATATTTT. Translation gives CASSELLSGNTIYF. The chain is built from TRBV2 and TRBJ1-3; D is ambiguous. Germline V CDR1 and CDR2: SNHLY, FYNNEI. V lost 2 bases and J 0 bases, leaving 5 bases between the germline ends. This CDR3 has 14 residues.

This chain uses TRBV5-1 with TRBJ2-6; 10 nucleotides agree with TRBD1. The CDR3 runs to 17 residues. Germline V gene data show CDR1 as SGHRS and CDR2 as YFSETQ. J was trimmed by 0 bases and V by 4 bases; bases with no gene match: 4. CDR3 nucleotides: TGCGCCAGCAGCCCTGGGACAGGGGTCTCTGGGGCCAACGTCCTGACTTTC. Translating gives CASSPGTGVSGANVLTF.

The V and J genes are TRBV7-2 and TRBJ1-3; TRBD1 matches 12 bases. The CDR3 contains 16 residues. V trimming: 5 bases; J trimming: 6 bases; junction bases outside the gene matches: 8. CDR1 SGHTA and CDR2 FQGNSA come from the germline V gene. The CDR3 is CASSRAGTGGENTIYF. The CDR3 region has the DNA TGTGCCAGCAGCAGAGCCGGGACAGGGGGCGAAAACACCATATATTTT. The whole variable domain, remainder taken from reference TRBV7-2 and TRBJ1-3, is GAGVSQSPSNKVTEKGKDVELRCDPISGHTALYWYRQSLGQGLEFLIYFQGNSAPDKSGLPSDRFSAERTGGSVSTLTIQRTQQEDSAVYLCASSRAGTGGENTIYFGEGSWLTVV.

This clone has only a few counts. The CDR3 here is CASRDGISRGYTF. As DNA, the CDR3 is TGTGCCAGCAGGGACGGGATTTCGAGGGGCTACACCTTC. The V and J genes are TRBV25-1 and TRBJ1-2, with no clear D. This CDR3 is 13 amino acids long. CDR1 and CDR2 (germline): MGHDK, SYGVNS. The V end was cut by 6 bases, the J end by 8 bases, with 16 bases between.

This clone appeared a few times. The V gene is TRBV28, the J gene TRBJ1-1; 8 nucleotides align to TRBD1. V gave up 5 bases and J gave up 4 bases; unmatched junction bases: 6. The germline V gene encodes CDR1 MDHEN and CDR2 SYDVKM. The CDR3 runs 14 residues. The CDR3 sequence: CASSPGQGGTEAFF. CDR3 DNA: TGTGCCAGCAGTCCCGGACAGGGTGGCACTGAAGCTTTCTTT. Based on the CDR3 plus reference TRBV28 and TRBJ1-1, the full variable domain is DVKVTQSSRYLVKRTGEKVFLECVQDMDHENMFWYRQDPGLGLRLIYFSYDVKMKEKGDIPEGYSVSREKKERFSLILESASTNQTSMYLCASSPGQGGTEAFFGQGTRLTVV.

Here the CDR3 DNA reads TGCACCAGCAGTTTTGTTGTGCGAAAGACCTATGGCTACACCTTC. Translated: CTSSFVVRKTYGYTF. The chain couples TRBV1 to TRBJ1-2. TRBV1 is a recognized pseudogene. The CDR3 covers 15 residues.

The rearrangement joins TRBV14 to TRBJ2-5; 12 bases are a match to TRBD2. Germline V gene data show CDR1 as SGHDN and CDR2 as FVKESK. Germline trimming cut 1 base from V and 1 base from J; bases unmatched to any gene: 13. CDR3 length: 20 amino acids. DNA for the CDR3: TGTGCCAGCAGCCAAGCGGGTACAGGCGCTAGCGGGAGGGCCCAAGAGACCCAGTACTTC. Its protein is CASSQAGTGASGRAQETQYF.

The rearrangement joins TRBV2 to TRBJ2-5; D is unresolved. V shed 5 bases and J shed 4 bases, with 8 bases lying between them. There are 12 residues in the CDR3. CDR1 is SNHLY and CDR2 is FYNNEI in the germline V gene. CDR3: CASSIGLETQYF. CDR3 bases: TGTGCCAGCAGTATTGGGTTAGAGACCCAGTACTTC.

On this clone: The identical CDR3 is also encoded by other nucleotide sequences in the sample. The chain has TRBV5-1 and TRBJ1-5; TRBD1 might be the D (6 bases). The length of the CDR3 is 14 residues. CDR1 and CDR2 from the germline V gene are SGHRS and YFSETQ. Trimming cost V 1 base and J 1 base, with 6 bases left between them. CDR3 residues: CASSLTGSNQPQHF. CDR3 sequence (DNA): TGCGCCAGCAGCTTGACAGGGAGCAATCAGCCCCAGCATTTT.

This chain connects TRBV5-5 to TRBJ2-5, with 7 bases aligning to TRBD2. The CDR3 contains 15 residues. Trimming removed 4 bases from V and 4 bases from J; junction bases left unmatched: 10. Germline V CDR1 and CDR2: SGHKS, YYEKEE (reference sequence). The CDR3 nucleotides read TGTGCCAGCAGCCCCCCGCCCAGCGGGACAGAGACCCAGTACTTC. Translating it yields CASSPPPSGTETQYF.

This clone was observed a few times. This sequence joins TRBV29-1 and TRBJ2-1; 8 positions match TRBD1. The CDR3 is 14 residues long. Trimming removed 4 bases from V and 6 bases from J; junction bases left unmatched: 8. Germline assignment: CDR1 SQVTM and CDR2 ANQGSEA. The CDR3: CSVGQTGVGNEQFF. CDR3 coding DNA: TGCAGCGTTGGACAGACAGGGGTCGGCAATGAGCAGTTCTTC.

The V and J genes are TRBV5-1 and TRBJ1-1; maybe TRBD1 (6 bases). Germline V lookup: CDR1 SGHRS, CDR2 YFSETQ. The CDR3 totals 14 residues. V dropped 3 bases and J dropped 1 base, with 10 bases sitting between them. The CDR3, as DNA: TGCGCCAGCAGCTGGGACATTAGGAACACTGAAGCTTTCTTT. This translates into CASSWDIRNTEAFF.

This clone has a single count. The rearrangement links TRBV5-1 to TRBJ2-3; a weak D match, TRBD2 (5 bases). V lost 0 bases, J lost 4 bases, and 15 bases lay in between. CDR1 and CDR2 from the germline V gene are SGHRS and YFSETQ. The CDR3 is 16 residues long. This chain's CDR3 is CASSLGERTNPDTQYF. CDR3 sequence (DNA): TGCGCCAGCAGCTTGGGGGAGCGGACCAACCCAGATACGCAGTATTTT.

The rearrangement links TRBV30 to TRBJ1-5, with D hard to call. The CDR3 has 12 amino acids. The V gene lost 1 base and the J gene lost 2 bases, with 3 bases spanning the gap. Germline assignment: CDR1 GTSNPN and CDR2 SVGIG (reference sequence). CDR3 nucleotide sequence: TGTGCCTGGAGTGGAGGCAATCAGCCCCAGCATTTT. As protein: CAWSGGNQPQHF.

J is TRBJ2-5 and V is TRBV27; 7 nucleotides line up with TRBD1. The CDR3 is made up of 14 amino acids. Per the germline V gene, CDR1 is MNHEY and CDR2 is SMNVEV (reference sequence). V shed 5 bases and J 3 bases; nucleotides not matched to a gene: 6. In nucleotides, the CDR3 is TGTGCCAGCAGTCCGGGACAGAGAGAAGAGACCCAGTACTTC. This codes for CASSPGQREETQYF.

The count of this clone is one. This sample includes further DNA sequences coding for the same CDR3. Here the CDR3 reads CASSDEERDQETQYF. CDR3 nucleotide sequence: TGTGCCAGCAGCGATGAGGAGCGGGACCAAGAGACCCAGTACTTC. This chain joins TRBV25-1 and TRBJ2-5; D perhaps matches TRBD2 (6 bases). Trimming removed 6 bases at V and 0 bases at J, with 14 bases between. The CDR3 has 15 residues. Per germline, CDR1 MGHDK and CDR2 SYGVNS. Full variable domain (rest looked up from reference TRBV25-1 and TRBJ2-5): EADIYQTPRYLVIGTGKKITLECSQTMGHDKMYWYQQDPGMELHLIHYSYGVNSTEKGDLSSESTVSRIRTEHFPLTLESARPSHTSQYLCASSDEERDQETQYFGPGTRLLVL.

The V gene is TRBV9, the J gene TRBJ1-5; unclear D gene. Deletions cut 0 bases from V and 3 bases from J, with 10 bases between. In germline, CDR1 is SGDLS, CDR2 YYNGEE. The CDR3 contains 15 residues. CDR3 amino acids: CASSVDAHVNQPQHF. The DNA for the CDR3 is TGTGCCAGCAGCGTAGATGCCCACGTCAATCAGCCCCAGCATTTT. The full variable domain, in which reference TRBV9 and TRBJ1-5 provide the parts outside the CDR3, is DSGVTQTPKHLITATGQRVTLRCSPRSGDLSVYWYQQSLDQGLQFLIQYYNGEERAKGNILERFSAQQFPDLHSELNLSSLELGDSALYFCASSVDAHVNQPQHFGDGTRLSIL.

Written as DNA, the CDR3 is TGTGCCAGCAGTTTATCCCGGGACTCGATATATAAGCAGTTCTTC. The encoded protein is CASSLSRDSIYKQFF. The chain couples TRBV28 to TRBJ2-1; perhaps TRBD2 as D (6 bases). Germline V gene lookup returns CDR1 MDHEN and CDR2 SYDVKM. There are 15 residues in the CDR3. V was trimmed by 1 base and J by 11 bases, leaving 18 bases between them.

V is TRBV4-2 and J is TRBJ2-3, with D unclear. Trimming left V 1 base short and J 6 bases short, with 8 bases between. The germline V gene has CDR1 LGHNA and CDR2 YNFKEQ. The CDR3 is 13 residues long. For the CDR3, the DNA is TGTGCCAGCAGCCAAGGCTACATGGATACGCAGTATTTT. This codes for CASSQGYMDTQYF.

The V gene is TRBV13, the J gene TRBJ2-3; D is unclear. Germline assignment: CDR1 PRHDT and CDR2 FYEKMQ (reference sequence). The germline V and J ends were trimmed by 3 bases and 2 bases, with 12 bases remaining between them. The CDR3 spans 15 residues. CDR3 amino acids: CASSFRTASTDTQYF. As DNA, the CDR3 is TGTGCCAGCAGCTTTCGTACTGCCTCCACAGATACGCAGTATTTT.

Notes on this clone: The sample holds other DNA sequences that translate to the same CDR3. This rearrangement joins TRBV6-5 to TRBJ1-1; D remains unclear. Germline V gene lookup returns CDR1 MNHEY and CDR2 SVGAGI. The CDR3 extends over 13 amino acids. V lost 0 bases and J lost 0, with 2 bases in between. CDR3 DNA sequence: TGTGCCAGCAGTTACTCCTTGAACACTGAAGCTTTCTTT. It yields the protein CASSYSLNTEAFF.

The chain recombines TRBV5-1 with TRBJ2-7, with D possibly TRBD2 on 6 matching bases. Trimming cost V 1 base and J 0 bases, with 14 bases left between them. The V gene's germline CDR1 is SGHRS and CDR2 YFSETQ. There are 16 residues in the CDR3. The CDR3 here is CASSLSELGGSYEQYF. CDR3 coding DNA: TGCGCCAGCAGCTTGAGTGAACTGGGAGGCTCCTACGAGCAGTACTTC.

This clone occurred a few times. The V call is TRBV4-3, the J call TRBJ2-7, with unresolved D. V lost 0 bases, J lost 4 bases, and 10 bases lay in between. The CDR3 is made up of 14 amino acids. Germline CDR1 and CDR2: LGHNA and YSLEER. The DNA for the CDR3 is TGCGCCAGCAGCCAAGATCGCAGCCGGTACGAGCAGTACTTC. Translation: CASSQDRSRYEQYF.

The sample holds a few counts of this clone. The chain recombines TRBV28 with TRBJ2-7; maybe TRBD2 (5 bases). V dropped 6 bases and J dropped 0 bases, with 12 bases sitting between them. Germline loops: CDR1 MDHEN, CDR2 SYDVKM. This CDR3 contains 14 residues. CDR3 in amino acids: CASSQSRDSYEQYF. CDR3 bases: TGTGCCAGCAGCCAGTCCCGGGACTCCTACGAGCAGTACTTC.

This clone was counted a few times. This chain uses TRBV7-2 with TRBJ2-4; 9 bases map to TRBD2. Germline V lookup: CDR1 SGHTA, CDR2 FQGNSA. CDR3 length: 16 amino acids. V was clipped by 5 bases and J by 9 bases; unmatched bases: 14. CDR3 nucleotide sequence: TGTGCCAGCAGCCCTGGCTTTGGCGGGCGGGAGGGCATTCAGTACTTC. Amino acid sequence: CASSPGFGGREGIQYF.

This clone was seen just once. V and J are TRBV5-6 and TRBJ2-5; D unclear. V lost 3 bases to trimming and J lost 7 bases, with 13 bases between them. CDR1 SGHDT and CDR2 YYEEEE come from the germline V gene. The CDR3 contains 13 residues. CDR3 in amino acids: CASSSAIRRTQYF. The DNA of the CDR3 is TGTGCCAGCAGCTCGGCGATTAGGAGGACCCAGTACTTC.

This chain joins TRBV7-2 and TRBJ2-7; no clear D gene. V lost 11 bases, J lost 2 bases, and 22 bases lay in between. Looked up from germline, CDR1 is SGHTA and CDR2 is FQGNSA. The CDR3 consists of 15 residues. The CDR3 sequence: CASTVMAYPTYEQYF. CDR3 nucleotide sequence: TGTGCCTCGACTGTAATGGCCTACCCTACCTACGAGCAGTACTTC.

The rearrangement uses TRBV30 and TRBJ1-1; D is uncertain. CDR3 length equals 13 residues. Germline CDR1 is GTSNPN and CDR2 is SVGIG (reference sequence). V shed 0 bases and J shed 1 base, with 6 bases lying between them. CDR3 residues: CAWSVKGNTEAFF. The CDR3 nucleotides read TGTGCCTGGAGTGTAAAGGGGAACACTGAAGCTTTCTTT. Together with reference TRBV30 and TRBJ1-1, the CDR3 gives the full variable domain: SQTIHQWPATLVQPVGSPLSLECTVEGTSNPNLYWYRQAAGRGLQLLFYSVGIGQISSEVPQNLSASRPQDRQFILSSKKLLLSDSGFYLCAWSVKGNTEAFFGQGTRLTVV.